The present TCR beta chain was sequenced within a study of shared clonotypes between healthy human individuals. Study information: The study enrolled a couple of women and three men aged 18 to 49.

It was about 210 ng DNA, tens of thousands of T cell genomes, that sorted-subset replicate PCRs used. The assay was immunoSEQ multiplex PCR, and TCRdb's table has in-frame clones only and misses some. The data contain 1.5 million to 1.9 million clones, roughly 98% of them singletons. Germline CDR1 is MGHDK and CDR2 is SYGVNS. This CDR3 spans 17 amino acids. V dropped 8 bases and J dropped 2; count of bases not matched to a gene: 15. The chain employs TRBV25-1 and TRBJ2-1; 7 bases map to TRBD1. This receptor was taken from a man younger than 45 in good health. The sample was naive CD4+ T cells sorted from blood. Subset reported: CD45RA+ positively selected. CDR3 DNA sequence: TGTGCCAGCTCGGGCGGTTTGGGGGACAGTACCTACAATGAGCAGTTCTTC. Encoded protein: CASSGGLGDSTYNEQFF. The variable domain in full, completed from reference TRBV25-1 and TRBJ2-1, reads EADIYQTPRYLVIGTGKKITLECSQTMGHDKMYWYQQDPGMELHLIHYSYGVNSTEKGDLSSESTVSRIRTEHFPLTLESARPSHTSQYLCASSGGLGDSTYNEQFFGPGTRLTVL.